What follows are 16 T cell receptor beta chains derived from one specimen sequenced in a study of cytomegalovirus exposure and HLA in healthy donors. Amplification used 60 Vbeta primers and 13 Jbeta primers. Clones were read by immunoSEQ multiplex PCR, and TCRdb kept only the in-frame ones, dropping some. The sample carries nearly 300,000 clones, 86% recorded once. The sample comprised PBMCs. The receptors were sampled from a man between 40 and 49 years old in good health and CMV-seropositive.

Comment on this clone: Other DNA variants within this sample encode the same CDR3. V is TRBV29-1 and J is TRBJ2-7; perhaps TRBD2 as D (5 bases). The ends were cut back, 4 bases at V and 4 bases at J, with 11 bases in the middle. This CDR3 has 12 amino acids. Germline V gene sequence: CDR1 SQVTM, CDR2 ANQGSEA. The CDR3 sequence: CSVGADTYEQYF. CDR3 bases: TGCAGCGTTGGAGCGGATACTTACGAGCAGTACTTC.

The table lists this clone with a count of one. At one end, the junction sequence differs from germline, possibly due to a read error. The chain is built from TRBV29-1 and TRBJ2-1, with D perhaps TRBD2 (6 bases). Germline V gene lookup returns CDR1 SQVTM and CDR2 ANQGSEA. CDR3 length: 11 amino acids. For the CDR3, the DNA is TGCAGCGTTGAAGATACGCGGGGTTCGATCTTC. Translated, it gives CSVEDTRGSIF.

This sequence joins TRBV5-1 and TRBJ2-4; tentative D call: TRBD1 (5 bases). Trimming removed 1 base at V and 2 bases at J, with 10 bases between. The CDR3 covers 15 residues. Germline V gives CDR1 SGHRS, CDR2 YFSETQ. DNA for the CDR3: TGCGCCAGCAGCTTGAAACAGGAAACCAAAAACATTCAGTACTTC. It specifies CASSLKQETKNIQYF.

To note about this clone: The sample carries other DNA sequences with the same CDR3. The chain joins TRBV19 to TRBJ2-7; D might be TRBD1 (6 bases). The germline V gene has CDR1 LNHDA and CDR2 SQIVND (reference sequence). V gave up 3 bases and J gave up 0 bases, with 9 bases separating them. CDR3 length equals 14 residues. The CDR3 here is CASSIGGSSYEQYF. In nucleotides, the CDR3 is TGTGCCAGTAGTATTGGGGGCAGCTCCTACGAGCAGTACTTC. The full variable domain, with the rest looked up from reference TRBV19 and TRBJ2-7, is DGGITQSPKYLFRKEGQNVTLSCEQNLNHDAMYWYRQDPGQGLRLIYYSQIVNDFQKGDIAEGYSVSREKKESFPLTVTSAQKNPTAFYLCASSIGGSSYEQYFGPGTRLTVT.

The CDR3 nucleotides read TGTGCCAGTAGTACGGGCGTCCTAGCGGGAGGTGGTGAGCAGTTCTTC. Its translation is CASSTGVLAGGGEQFF. This chain links TRBV19 with TRBJ2-1; TRBD2 matches at 11 bases. The V gene's germline CDR1 is LNHDA and CDR2 SQIVND (reference sequence). V dropped 4 bases and J dropped 9; count of bases not matched to a gene: 11. This CDR3 contains 16 residues.

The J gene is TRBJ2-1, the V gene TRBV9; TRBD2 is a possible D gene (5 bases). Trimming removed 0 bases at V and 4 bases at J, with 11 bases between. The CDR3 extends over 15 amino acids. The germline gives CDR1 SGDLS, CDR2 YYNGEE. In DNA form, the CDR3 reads TGTGCCAGCAGCGTAGGAGGGTCCGTATACAATGAGCAGTTCTTC. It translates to CASSVGGSVYNEQFF.

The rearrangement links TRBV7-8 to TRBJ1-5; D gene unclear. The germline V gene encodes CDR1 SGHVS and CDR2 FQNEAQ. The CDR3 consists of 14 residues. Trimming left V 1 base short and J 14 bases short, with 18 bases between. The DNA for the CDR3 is TGTGCCAGCAGCTTAGGGACTTTAGGCTACCCCGAGCATTTT. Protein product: CASSLGTLGYPEHF.

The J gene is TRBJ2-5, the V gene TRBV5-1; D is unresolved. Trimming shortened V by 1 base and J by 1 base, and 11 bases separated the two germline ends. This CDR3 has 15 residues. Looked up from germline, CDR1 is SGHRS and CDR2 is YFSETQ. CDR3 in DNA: TGCGCCAGCAGCTTGTCTCCCGGTCTCCAAGAGACCCAGTACTTC. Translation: CASSLSPGLQETQYF.

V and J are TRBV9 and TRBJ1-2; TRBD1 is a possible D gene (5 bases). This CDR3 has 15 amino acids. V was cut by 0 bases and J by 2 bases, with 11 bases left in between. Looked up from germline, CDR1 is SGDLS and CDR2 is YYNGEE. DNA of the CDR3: TGTGCCAGCAGCGTAGAGGCGGGGGACAACTATGGCTACACCTTC. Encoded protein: CASSVEAGDNYGYTF.

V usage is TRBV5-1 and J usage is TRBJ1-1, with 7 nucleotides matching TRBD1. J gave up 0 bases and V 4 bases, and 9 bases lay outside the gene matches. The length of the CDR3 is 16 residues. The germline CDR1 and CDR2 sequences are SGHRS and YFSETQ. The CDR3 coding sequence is TGCGCCAGCAGCATCGAACAGGGGTTCATGAACACTGAAGCTTTCTTT. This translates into CASSIEQGFMNTEAFF.

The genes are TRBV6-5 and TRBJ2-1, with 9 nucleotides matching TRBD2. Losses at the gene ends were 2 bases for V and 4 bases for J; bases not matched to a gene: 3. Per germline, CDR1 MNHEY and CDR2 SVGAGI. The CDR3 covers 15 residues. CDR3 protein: CASSYGLAGYNEQFF. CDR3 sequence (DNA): TGTGCCAGCAGTTACGGCCTAGCGGGGTACAATGAGCAGTTCTTC.

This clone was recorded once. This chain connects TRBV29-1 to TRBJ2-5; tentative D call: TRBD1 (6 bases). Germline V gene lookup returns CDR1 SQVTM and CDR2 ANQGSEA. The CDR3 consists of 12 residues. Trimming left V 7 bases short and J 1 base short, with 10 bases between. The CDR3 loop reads CSAGQRQETQYF. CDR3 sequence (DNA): TGCAGCGCTGGACAGCGCCAAGAGACCCAGTACTTC.

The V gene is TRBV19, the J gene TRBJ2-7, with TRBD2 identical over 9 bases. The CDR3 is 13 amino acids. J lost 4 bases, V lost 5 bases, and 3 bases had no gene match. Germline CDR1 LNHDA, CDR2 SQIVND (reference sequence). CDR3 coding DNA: TGTGCCAGTAGTGCGACTAGCGGATACGAGCAGTACTTC. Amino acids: CASSATSGYEQYF. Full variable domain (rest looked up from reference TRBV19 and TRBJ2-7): DGGITQSPKYLFRKEGQNVTLSCEQNLNHDAMYWYRQDPGQGLRLIYYSQIVNDFQKGDIAEGYSVSREKKESFPLTVTSAQKNPTAFYLCASSATSGYEQYFGPGTRLTVT.

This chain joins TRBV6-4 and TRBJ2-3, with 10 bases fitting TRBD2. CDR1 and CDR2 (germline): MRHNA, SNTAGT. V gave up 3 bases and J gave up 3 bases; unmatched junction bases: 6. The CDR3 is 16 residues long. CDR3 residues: CASSDLAGVETDTQYF. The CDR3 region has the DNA TGTGCCAGCAGTGATCTAGCGGGAGTCGAGACAGATACGCAGTATTTT.

In DNA form, the CDR3 reads TGTGCCAGCAGTTACTCCGGGGGGAGTGTCGGGGAGCTGTTTTTT. Its protein product is CASSYSGGSVGELFF. This chain uses TRBV6-5 with TRBJ2-2; 7 bases are a match to TRBD2. The CDR3 runs to 15 residues. Germline V CDR1 and CDR2: MNHEY, SVGAGI. V dropped 0 bases and J dropped 7; count of bases not matched to a gene: 5.

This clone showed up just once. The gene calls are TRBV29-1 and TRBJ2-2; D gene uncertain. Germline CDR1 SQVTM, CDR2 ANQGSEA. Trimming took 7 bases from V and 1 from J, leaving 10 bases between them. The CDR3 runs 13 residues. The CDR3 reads CSARGVNTGELFF. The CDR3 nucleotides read TGCAGCGCCCGAGGCGTGAACACCGGGGAGCTGTTTTTT.